One TCR beta chain is described in this entry. The CDR3 is 12 residues long. Deletions cut 0 bases from V and 7 bases from J, with 8 bases between. Germline V CDR1 and CDR2: SGHRS, YFSETQ. The sample is drawn from a study of blood T cell repertoires in COVID-19. Whole-study context: Both acute and convalescent COVID-19 samples were obtained from the United States, Italy and Spain. Sample material is recorded as cDNA or gDNA derived from T cells, B-cell-depleted T cells, or PBMCs.

As originally analysed: Amplification of reference gene primers was used by the study to estimate nucleated cell counts. Using immunoSEQ multiplex PCR, the repertoire was profiled, and TCRdb retains in-frame clones only, with some absent. D and trimming come from the DNA, and the V and J calls and clone size come from that table. The data show around 56,000 clones, with almost 80% seen just once and roughly 3% held by the top ten. The sequence derives from a man aged 55-75 years with acute or convalescent COVID-19. Sequencing was done on a sample of peripheral blood. The chain combines TRBV5-1 with TRBJ2-7; D is unclear. The CDR3 DNA follows: TGCGCCAGCAGCTTGGTCGGCGGAGAGCAGTACTTC. Translation gives CASSLVGGEQYF.